The clone carrying this T cell receptor (beta chain) was counted between two and nine times. Its antigen is not known. This entry comes from a study of post-analysis software for immune sequencing data. Study-wide points: TRBV segments more frequent in patients than in controls numbered roughly 5 and included TRBV5-6, TRBV5-1 and TRBV20-1.

The CDR3 loop spans 15 amino acids. CDR1 is MNHEY and CDR2 is SVGAGI in the germline V gene. Between the trimmed V and J ends, which lost 6 bases and 0 bases, there was a span of 9 bases. The authors incorporated unique molecular identifiers into the TCR beta cDNA libraries. TCRdb redid the calling of the PCR reads with MiXCR, one entry per CDR3 protein. The profile shows approximately 770,000 distinct CDR3 sequences, roughly 50% of them singletons. The receptor's source is a girl aged 5-17 years with multiple sclerosis. The rearrangement uses TRBV6-5 and TRBJ2-6; D gene ambiguous. Source material: blood. Here the CDR3 reads CASRHSDSGANVLTF. CDR3 nucleotide sequence: TGTGCCAGCAGACACTCGGACTCTGGGGCCAACGTCCTGACTTTC.